The 13 T cell receptor beta chains below come from one sample, sequenced in a study of identical twins. Each CDR3 protein gets one entry after TCRdb re-called the 5' RACE reads with MiXCR. This table has 300,000 to 400,000 distinct CDR3 sequences, roughly 9% appearing once. Sequencing input: naive T cells sorted from blood. The receptors come from a woman in her 50s in good health.

The chain uses TRBV7-9 and TRBJ1-4; the D is unclear. Per the germline V gene, CDR1 is SEHNR and CDR2 is FQNEAQ (reference sequence). Trimming cost V 5 bases and J 7 bases, with 17 bases left between them. There are 15 residues in the CDR3. CDR3 protein: CASSLGPMEGEKLFF. The CDR3 DNA reads TGTGCCAGCAGCCTCGGACCGATGGAGGGTGAAAAACTGTTTTTT.

In nucleotides, the CDR3 is TGTGCCAGCAGAAACGGGGGGGGAGGCTACACCTTC. Residues: CASRNGGGGYTF. J is TRBJ1-2 and V is TRBV6-5; D possibly corresponds to TRBD1 (5 bases). V dropped 6 bases and J dropped 8 bases, with 13 bases sitting between them. Germline CDR1 reads MNHEY; CDR2 reads SVGAGI. The CDR3 length is 12 residues.

In its sample, this clonotype was seen a few times. V gene TRBV14 combines with J gene TRBJ2-1; no clear D gene. This CDR3 has 14 amino acids. V lost 8 bases and J lost 0, with 11 bases in between. CDR1 is SGHDN and CDR2 is FVKESK in the germline V gene. CDR3 loop: CASQAKSSYNEQFF. CDR3 sequence (DNA): TGTGCCAGCCAAGCGAAAAGCTCCTACAATGAGCAGTTCTTC.

This clonotype was seen a handful of times. The chain couples TRBV7-6 to TRBJ2-7; 7 nucleotides align to TRBD1. The V and J ends lost 5 bases and 4 bases, in that order; junction bases with no gene match: 11. Germline CDR1 and CDR2: SGHVS and FNYEAQ. The CDR3 consists of 15 residues. This chain's CDR3 is CASSATGPNAYEQYV. CDR3 in DNA: TGTGCCAGCAGCGCGACAGGGCCCAATGCTTACGAGCAGTACGTC.

This clonotype was counted many times. CDR3 sequence reads: CASSPSPTSGRSDTQYF. Written as DNA, the CDR3 is TGTGCCAGCAGCCCTTCCCCGACTAGCGGGAGATCAGATACGCAGTATTTT. The chain links TRBV9 to TRBJ2-3; 12 bases fit TRBD2. Germline CDR1 and CDR2: SGDLS and YYNGEE. The CDR3 contains 17 residues. The J segment lost 4 bases and the V segment lost 4 bases, leaving 10 bases of the junction unmatched.

This clonotype showed up many times. The chain combines TRBV5-1 with TRBJ2-1; the D gene is possibly TRBD1 (6 bases). V shed 9 bases and J shed 3 bases, with 19 bases lying between them. Germline V gene data show CDR1 as SGHRS and CDR2 as YFSETQ. This CDR3 is built from 15 residues. In nucleotides, the CDR3 is TGCGCCACCTCCCAGGGGAGCGTGGTCTACAATGAGCAGTTCTTC. It codes for CATSQGSVVYNEQFF. Supplemented by reference TRBV5-1 and TRBJ2-1, the full variable domain reads KAGVTQTPRYLIKTRGQQVTLSCSPISGHRSVSWYQQTPGQGLQFLFEYFSETQRNKGNFPGRFSGRQFSNSRSEMNVSTLELGDSALYLCATSQGSVVYNEQFFGPGTRLTVL.

The V and J genes are TRBV6-5 and TRBJ2-2; TRBD1 matches at 9 bases. Germline lookup yields CDR1 MNHEY and CDR2 SVGAGI. V was pared by 6 bases and J by 4 bases, with 6 bases of the junction left unmatched. This CDR3 is 15 amino acids long. The CDR3 loop is CASSSGQGLTGELFF. DNA for the CDR3: TGTGCCAGCAGCTCGGGACAGGGCCTCACCGGGGAGCTGTTTTTT.

This clonotype was observed at least ten times. V gene TRBV11-2 combines with J gene TRBJ1-5; D is unresolved. V gave up 1 base and J gave up 4 bases, with 2 bases separating them. The CDR3 has 12 amino acids. In germline, CDR1 is SGHAT, CDR2 FQNNGV. The CDR3 here is CASSLANQPQHF. CDR3 bases: TGTGCCAGCAGCTTAGCTAATCAGCCCCAGCATTTT.

This clonotype was counted only a few times. The gene calls are TRBV10-3 and TRBJ2-5; D is perhaps TRBD1 (5 bases). Trimming left V 2 bases short and J 2 bases short, with 6 bases between. The CDR3 spans 13 residues. The V gene's germline CDR1 is ENHRY and CDR2 SYGVKD. CDR3 coding DNA: TGTGCCATCAGTGAGGCAGGGCAAGAGACCCAGTACTTC. This codes for CAISEAGQETQYF.

This clonotype was detected only a few times. The V and J genes are TRBV27 and TRBJ2-7, with TRBD1 matching 11 bases. Trimming cost V 6 bases and J 5 bases; bases outside gene matches: 3. Germline V gene data show CDR1 as MNHEY and CDR2 as SMNVEV (reference sequence). CDR3 length equals 13 residues. DNA for the CDR3: TGTGCCAGCAGGGACAGGGGGCTCAACGAGCAGTACTTC. Its translation is CASRDRGLNEQYF.

This clonotype was seen a few times. The chain recombines TRBV15 with TRBJ2-7, with TRBD1 as a possible D gene (5 bases). Germline CDR1 LNHNV, CDR2 YYDKDF (reference sequence). CDR3 size: 14 residues. V gave up 1 base and J gave up 3 bases, with 10 bases separating them. CDR3 sequence: CATSRGGGNYEQYV. The CDR3 nucleotides read TGTGCCACCAGCAGAGGGGGCGGAAACTACGAGCAGTACGTC.

The table lists this clonotype with a few counts. The chain couples TRBV2 to TRBJ2-1, with 13 bases matching TRBD2. The J segment lost 1 base and the V segment lost 2 bases, leaving 2 bases of the junction unmatched. Germline V lookup: CDR1 SNHLY, CDR2 FYNNEI. The length of the CDR3 is 17 residues. CDR3 DNA: TGTGCCAGCAGTGAATGGACTAGCGGGAGTTCCTACAATGAGCAGTTCTTC. Its translation is CASSEWTSGSSYNEQFF.

The chain combines TRBV25-1 with TRBJ2-3; 12 positions match TRBD2. Germline-derived CDR1 and CDR2 are MGHDK and SYGVNS. This CDR3 contains 15 residues. The J segment lost 5 bases and the V segment lost 5 bases, leaving 5 bases of the junction unmatched. CDR3 residues: CASSLAGGPVDTQYF. CDR3 in DNA: TGTGCCAGCAGTCTAGCGGGAGGGCCGGTAGATACGCAGTATTTT.